This T cell receptor beta chain stems from a study of blood T cell repertoires in COVID-19. At the level of the study: PBMCs, B-cell-depleted T cells, or T cells provided the cDNA or gDNA that made up the material.

This CDR3 region has 15 residues. With 2 bases removed from V and 0 bases from J, the gap between germline ends came to 11 bases. CDR1 and CDR2 (germline): MGHDK, SYGVNS. Here immunoSEQ multiplex PCR was the method, and the copy in TCRdb shows in-frame clones only, minus some. Found here are over 200,000 clones, roughly 86% of them singletons; the top ten hold around 0.8%. This TCR was sampled from a woman younger than 45 with acute or convalescent COVID-19. The V call is TRBV25-1, the J call TRBJ2-7, with D tentatively TRBD2 (7 bases). The material sequenced was peripheral blood. This CDR3 is CASSERGGGSYEQYF. The DNA of the CDR3 is TGTGCCAGCAGTGAAAGGGGAGGGGGCTCCTACGAGCAGTACTTC.